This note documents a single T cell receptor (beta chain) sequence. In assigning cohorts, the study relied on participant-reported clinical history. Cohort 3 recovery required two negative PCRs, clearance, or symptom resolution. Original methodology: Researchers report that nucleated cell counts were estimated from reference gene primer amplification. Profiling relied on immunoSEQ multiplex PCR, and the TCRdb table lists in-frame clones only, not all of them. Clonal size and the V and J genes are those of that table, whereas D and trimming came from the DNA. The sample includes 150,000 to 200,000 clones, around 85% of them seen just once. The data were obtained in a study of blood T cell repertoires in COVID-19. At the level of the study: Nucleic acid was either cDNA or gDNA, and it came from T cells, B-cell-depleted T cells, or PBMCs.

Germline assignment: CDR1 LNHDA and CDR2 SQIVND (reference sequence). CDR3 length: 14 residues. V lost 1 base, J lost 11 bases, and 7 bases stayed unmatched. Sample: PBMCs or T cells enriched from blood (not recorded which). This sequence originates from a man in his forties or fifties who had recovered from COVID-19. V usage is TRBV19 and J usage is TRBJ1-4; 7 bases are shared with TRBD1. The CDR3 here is CASSIGGGESKLFF. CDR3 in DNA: TGTGCCAGTAGTATAGGAGGGGGCGAGTCGAAACTGTTTTTT.